This TCR beta chain was observed in a study of shared clonotypes between healthy human individuals. Overall study context: The people who gave samples were a couple of women and a few men aged 18 to 49.

Findings and limits, study-wide: In a handful of donors, 4.5% to 5.5% of naive CD4 clonotypes appeared in common.

Germline V gives CDR1 GTSNPN, CDR2 SVGIG (reference sequence). This CDR3 comprises 14 residues. V lost 0 bases to trimming and J lost 8 bases, with 11 bases between them. Comment on this clone: Its matching antigen is unknown. At the DNA level, this CDR3 is encoded by other sequences in the same sample as well.

Per the original data handling: Sequence data from immunoSEQ were junction-only and lacked quality scores; consequently, filtering differed. The table came from immunoSEQ multiplex PCR; TCRdb's copy has only in-frame clones and leaves some out. Clonal size and the V and J genes are those of that table, whereas D and trimming came from the DNA. The data contain about 2.4 million clones, approximately 92% of them singletons. The chain employs TRBV30 and TRBJ1-6; D remains unclear. The sample taken for sequencing was naive CD4+ T cells sorted from blood. Subset of the sample: CD45RA+ positively selected. This TCR was sampled from a man in his late teens or twenties in good health. CDR3 protein: CAWSVRGGDSPLHF. As DNA, the CDR3 is TGTGCCTGGAGTGTCCGGGGAGGTGATTCACCCCTCCACTTT.